The following is a T cell receptor beta chain sequence with its context. The data are from a study of blood T cell repertoires in COVID-19. Looking at the study overall: COVID-19 samples, acute and convalescent, were from the United States, Italy and Spain. Sources were T cells, B-cell-depleted T cells, or PBMCs; the material itself was cDNA or gDNA.

Trimming at V came to 6 bases and at J to 4 bases, leaving 9 bases not matched to a gene. The CDR3 is 14 residues long. Germline V gene data show CDR1 as MNHEY and CDR2 as SVGEGT. The protocol was immunoSEQ multiplex PCR, while the TCRdb copy is restricted to in-frame clones and leaves out a portion. The sample records 110,000 to 150,000 clones, around four fifths being singletons. Which cohort a participant joined came from the clinical history participants gave. Symptom resolution, clearance, or two negative PCRs marked the recovered donors of Cohort 3. Sequencing was performed on PBMCs or T cells enriched from blood (not recorded which). The sequence was collected from a woman aged 40 to 55 who had recovered from COVID-19. The chain joins TRBV6-2 or TRBV6-3 to TRBJ2-7, with 7 bases aligning to TRBD2. DNA for the CDR3: TGTGCCAGCAGCCCCGGCGGGAGTAGGTACGAGCAGTACTTC. It translates to CASSPGGSRYEQYF.